This T cell receptor (beta chain) was sequenced for a study of OX40 agonist ivuxolimab in advanced cancers. Only in-frame clones appear in the TCRdb table, and some are missing; sequencing was by immunoSEQ multiplex PCR. The data show 28,000 or so clones, around 82% seen once. V was clipped by 3 bases and J by 8 bases; unmatched bases: 5. In germline, CDR1 is SGHTA, CDR2 FQGNSA. This CDR3 is built from 15 residues. This chain links TRBV7-2 with TRBJ2-1, with 12 bases that match TRBD1. The sequences come from CD4+ or CD8+ T cells sorted from blood, collected in a trial of the OX40 agonist ivuxolimab. The TCR sequence derives from an adult with an advanced solid tumor such as melanoma, head and neck, liver or kidney cancer. The CDR3 DNA sequence: TGTGCCAGCAGCTTCCGGGACAGGGGGCTGGATGAGCAGTTCTTC. Amino acids: CASSFRDRGLDEQFF.